These 17 T cell receptor beta chains came from one sample sequenced in a study of blood T cell repertoires in COVID-19. The protocol was immunoSEQ multiplex PCR, while the TCRdb copy is restricted to in-frame clones and leaves out a portion. The sample records fewer than 400,000 clones, approximately 85% being singletons. Sequenced material: PBMCs or T cells enriched from blood (not recorded which). These receptors were taken from a man aged 30 to 45 who had recovered from COVID-19.

The chain employs TRBV5-1 and TRBJ2-7; a possible D gene is TRBD1 (5 bases). The CDR3 covers 14 residues. The V gene's germline CDR1 is SGHRS and CDR2 YFSETQ. Trimming left V 4 bases short and J 5 bases short, with 16 bases between. Written as DNA, the CDR3 is TGCGCCAGCAGCCCCCGAGCAGGGTTCGACGAGCAGTACTTC. It encodes CASSPRAGFDEQYF.

V usage is TRBV2 and J usage is TRBJ1-3; tentative D call: TRBD1 (6 bases). This CDR3 region has 13 residues. Trimming shortened V by 10 bases and J by 0 bases, and 10 bases separated the two germline ends. Germline CDR1 and CDR2: SNHLY and FYNNEI. The CDR3, as DNA: TGTGCCAACACACAGGGCTCTGGAAACACCATATATTTT. It encodes CANTQGSGNTIYF. Combining the CDR3 with reference TRBV2 and TRBJ1-3 gives the whole variable domain EPEVTQTPSHQVTQMGQEVILRCVPISNHLYFYWYRQILGQKVEFLVSFYNNEISEKSEIFDDQFSVERPDGSNFTLKIRSTKLEDSAMYFCANTQGSGNTIYFGEGSWLTVV.

This chain links TRBV9 with TRBJ2-3; D possibly corresponds to TRBD2 (7 bases). V lost 0 bases and J 2 bases, leaving 13 bases between the germline ends. Germline V gene lookup returns CDR1 SGDLS and CDR2 YYNGEE. The CDR3 length is 16 residues. The CDR3 DNA sequence: TGTGCCAGCAGCGTAGGAGGGGGGGCACTCACAGATACGCAGTATTTT. This sequence encodes CASSVGGGALTDTQYF. The full variable domain, with the rest looked up from reference TRBV9 and TRBJ2-3, is DSGVTQTPKHLITATGQRVTLRCSPRSGDLSVYWYQQSLDQGLQFLIQYYNGEERAKGNILERFSAQQFPDLHSELNLSSLELGDSALYFCASSVGGGALTDTQYFGPGTRLTVL.

The V and J genes are TRBV9 and TRBJ1-2, with D possibly being TRBD1 (6 bases). V lost 3 bases and J lost 4, with 16 bases in between. The CDR3 has 15 residues. Germline CDR1 is SGDLS and CDR2 is YYNGEE. In DNA, the CDR3 is TGTGCCAGCAGCGCCGACCCGGACAGATCCTATGGCTACACCTTC. It is translated as CASSADPDRSYGYTF.

This rearrangement joins TRBV5-4 to TRBJ1-3, with 7 bases that match TRBD1. Looked up from germline, CDR1 is SGHNT and CDR2 is YYREEE (reference sequence). The CDR3 contains 14 residues. Trimming at V came to 5 bases and at J to 2 bases, leaving 4 bases not matched to a gene. This CDR3 is CASRPDRAGNTIYF. In nucleotides, the CDR3 is TGTGCCAGCAGACCTGACAGGGCTGGAAACACCATATATTTT.

The chain recombines TRBV29-1 with TRBJ2-2; D is possibly TRBD1 (5 bases). V dropped 6 bases and J dropped 2 bases, with 7 bases sitting between them. This CDR3 has 12 amino acids. Germline V gives CDR1 SQVTM, CDR2 ANQGSEA. The CDR3 region is CSVGLNTGELFF. CDR3 nucleotides: TGCAGCGTGGGGCTTAACACCGGGGAGCTGTTTTTT.

The V gene is TRBV7-2, the J gene TRBJ2-1, with 8 positions matching TRBD2. The length of the CDR3 is 17 residues. Germline-derived CDR1 and CDR2 are SGHTA and FQGNSA. Trimming removed 5 bases from V and 4 bases from J; junction bases left unmatched: 13. For the CDR3, the DNA is TGTGCCAGCAGCAACAAAGTCGACCGGGGGGGTTACAATGAGCAGTTCTTC. This sequence encodes CASSNKVDRGGYNEQFF.

The genes are TRBV19 and TRBJ1-6, with TRBD1 as a possible D gene (5 bases). V dropped 3 bases and J dropped 9 bases, with 12 bases sitting between them. Germline CDR1 LNHDA, CDR2 SQIVND (reference sequence). The CDR3 totals 14 residues. For the CDR3, the DNA is TGTGCCAGTAGTATTGGCGGGGGGGGTTCACCCCTCCACTTT. As protein: CASSIGGGGSPLHF.

The J gene is TRBJ1-2, the V gene TRBV27; maybe TRBD1 (5 bases). Germline assignment: CDR1 MNHEY and CDR2 SMNVEV (reference sequence). The CDR3 spans 15 residues. The ends were cut back, 3 bases at V and 4 bases at J, with 15 bases in the middle. The CDR3 DNA follows: TGTGCCAGCAGTTTTATAGGGGCGCTCGGCTATGGCTACACCTTC. This gives the protein CASSFIGALGYGYTF.

The chain is built from TRBV5-6 and TRBJ1-6; 8 nucleotides line up with TRBD1. The CDR3 extends over 13 amino acids. The V gene end was trimmed by 4 bases and the J gene end by 10 bases; junction bases not matched to a gene: 4. Germline values: CDR1 SGHDT, CDR2 YYEEEE. The CDR3 region is CASSVTGESPLHF. For the CDR3, the DNA is TGTGCCAGCAGCGTGACAGGGGAGTCACCCCTCCACTTT. The full variable domain, its missing parts supplied by reference TRBV5-6 and TRBJ1-6, is DAGVTQSPTHLIKTRGQQVTLRCSPKSGHDTVSWYQQALGQGPQFIFQYYEEEERQRGNFPDRFSGHQFPNYSSELNVNALLLGDSALYLCASSVTGESPLHFGNGTRLTVT.

The chain couples TRBV5-1 to TRBJ2-1; tentative D call: TRBD2 (5 bases). The CDR3 is made up of 14 amino acids. Germline loops: CDR1 SGHRS, CDR2 YFSETQ. The V end lost 6 bases, the J end lost 9 bases, and 19 bases lay between the germline ends. In nucleotides, the CDR3 is TGCGCCAGCACCCCCGTCCCTCGCGGAGGTGAGCAGTTCTTC. It translates to CASTPVPRGGEQFF. The complete variable domain, with remaining parts taken from reference TRBV5-1 and TRBJ2-1, reads KAGVTQTPRYLIKTRGQQVTLSCSPISGHRSVSWYQQTPGQGLQFLFEYFSETQRNKGNFPGRFSGRQFSNSRSEMNVSTLELGDSALYLCASTPVPRGGEQFFGPGTRLTVL.

This clone was recorded only once. The CDR3 DNA sequence: TGTGCCAGCAGCCCTGCTAGCGGGGGGGGACTGGCCAAAAACATTCAGTACTTC. Translated: CASSPASGGGLAKNIQYF. The genes are TRBV3-1 (or the pseudogene TRBV3-2) and TRBJ2-4, with 12 bases matching TRBD2. The germline V gene has CDR1 LGHDT and CDR2 YNNKEL (reference sequence). The trim removed 4 bases at V and 1 base at J, leaving 8 bases unmatched. The CDR3 contains 18 residues.

This rearrangement joins TRBV18 to TRBJ2-1, with TRBD2 matching over 8 bases. The CDR3 has 15 amino acids. Germline V CDR1 and CDR2: KGHSH, LQKENI. The trim removed 1 base at V and 3 bases at J, leaving 2 bases unmatched. The CDR3: CASSPLAGNYNEQFF. CDR3 bases: TGTGCCAGCTCACCACTAGCGGGGAACTACAATGAGCAGTTCTTC.

This clone has just a few counts. The rearrangement links TRBV11-2 to TRBJ2-3, with 8 bases fitting TRBD2. Germline CDR1 and CDR2: SGHAT and FQNNGV. The CDR3 has 16 residues. J was trimmed by 0 bases and V by 2 bases; bases with no gene match: 4. The CDR3 DNA is TGTGCCAGCAGCTTATCCACTAGCGGAAGCACAGATACGCAGTATTTT. Translation: CASSLSTSGSTDTQYF. Based on the CDR3 plus reference TRBV11-2 and TRBJ2-3, the full variable domain is EAGVAQSPRYKIIEKRQSVAFWCNPISGHATLYWYQQILGQGPKLLIQFQNNGVVDDSQLPKDRFSAERLKGVDSTLKIQPAKLEDSAVYLCASSLSTSGSTDTQYFGPGTRLTVL.

The sample holds one count of this clone. One end of the junction fails to match germline, which may point to a read error. At the DNA level, this CDR3 is encoded by other sequences in the same sample as well. The chain recombines TRBV19 with TRBJ1-6; D not resolved. CDR1 is LNHDA, CDR2 SQIVND, per germline (reference sequence). This CDR3 spans 19 amino acids. The CDR3 here is CASSPTINIRTDAYSPLHF. The CDR3, as DNA: TGTGCCAGTAGCCCGACTATCAACATTCGGACTGACGCCTATTCACCTCTCCACTTT.

The chain links TRBV5-4 to TRBJ2-2; the match to TRBD1 covers 9 bases. Losses at the gene ends were 1 base for V and 6 bases for J; bases not matched to a gene: 1. In germline, CDR1 is SGHNT, CDR2 YYREEE (reference sequence). CDR3 length equals 14 residues. The CDR3 coding sequence is TGTGCCAGCAGCTTGAGACAGGGGGCCGGGGAGCTGTTTTTT. It codes for CASSLRQGAGELFF.

The V call is TRBV9, the J call TRBJ2-3, with no clear D. V was shortened by 5 bases and J by 0 bases, with 13 bases between the two germline ends. There are 15 residues in the CDR3. CDR1 and CDR2 (germline): SGDLS, YYNGEE. The CDR3 spells CASSEDSTSTDTQYF. The CDR3, as DNA: TGTGCCAGCAGTGAAGACTCTACTAGCACAGATACGCAGTATTTT.